A single sample is the source of the 10 T cell receptor beta chains below, sequenced in a study of early T cells in non-severe SARS-CoV-2 infection. TCRdb reprocessed the 5' RACE reads with MiXCR, giving one entry per CDR3 protein. The sample includes approximately 70,000 distinct CDR3 sequences, more than 8.5% of them seen just once. This specimen consisted of whole blood, obtained at baseline. These TCRs come from an adult who was a healthcare worker with PCR-confirmed SARS-CoV-2 infection or an uninfected control (not recorded which).

The chain employs TRBV10-3 and TRBJ2-3; TRBD2 agrees at 10 bases. CDR1 is ENHRY and CDR2 is SYGVKD in the germline V gene. The length of the CDR3 is 13 residues. After removal of 10 bases from V and 1 base from J, the junction contained 2 bases not matched to a gene. The CDR3 DNA follows: TGTGCCACCGGGACTAGCGGCACAGATACGCAGTATTTT. It is translated as CATGTSGTDTQYF.

V and J are TRBV12-3 or TRBV12-4 and TRBJ2-4, with D tentatively TRBD1 or TRBD2 (5 bases each). The V gene lost 7 bases and the J gene lost 7 bases, with 14 bases spanning the gap. CDR3 length: 13 amino acids. In DNA form, the CDR3 reads TGTGCCAGCATGGGCTGGGGGAGTAACATTCAGTACTTC. Its protein is CASMGWGSNIQYF.

The rearrangement uses TRBV4-2 and TRBJ2-7; possibly TRBD2 for D (5 bases). Trimming removed 4 bases from V and 4 bases from J, with 8 bases in between. The CDR3 sequence is 12 residues long. Per germline, CDR1 LGHNA and CDR2 YNFKEQ. DNA for the CDR3: TGTGCCAGCAGCCGAGAGGGTTACGAGCAGTACTTC. Amino acids: CASSREGYEQYF.

This clonotype was recorded at least ten times. This chain links TRBV6-2 or TRBV6-3 with TRBJ2-1; D is undetermined. The V end lost 2 bases, the J end lost 7 bases, and 6 bases lay between the germline ends. CDR3 length equals 12 residues. Germline V gene sequence: CDR1 MNHEY, CDR2 SVGEGT. CDR3 nucleotides: TGTGCCAGCAGTTACACGTGGAATGAGCAGTTCTTC. It encodes CASSYTWNEQFF.

This clonotype has only a few counts. V and J are TRBV20-1 and TRBJ2-7; 8 positions agree with TRBD1. Trimming cost V 2 bases and J 5 bases; bases outside gene matches: 11. The CDR3 is 15 amino acids. Germline V gene sequence: CDR1 DFQATT, CDR2 SNEGSKA (reference sequence). The CDR3 region has the DNA TGCAGTGCTAGACGCCGGACAGGGAGTCCGGACGAGCAGTACTTC. It translates to CSARRRTGSPDEQYF.

This clonotype was seen only once. The junction shows a germline mismatch at one end, possibly a read error. The rearrangement joins TRBV28 to TRBJ1-6; TRBD1 might be the D (6 bases). This CDR3 has 14 amino acids. Germline loops: CDR1 MDHEN, CDR2 SYDVKM. For the CDR3, the DNA is TGTGCCAGCAAAGCAGGGGTGGGATATTCACCCCTCCGCTTT. Translation gives CASKAGVGYSPLRF.

This clonotype has only a few counts. At one end, the junction sequence differs from germline, possibly due to a read error. The rearrangement uses TRBV7-7 and TRBJ2-1; TRBD2 aligns across 9 bases. The CDR3 has 15 amino acids. Germline CDR1 SSHAT, CDR2 FNYEAQ (reference sequence). The CDR3 bases are TGTGCTAGCAGCTTACGGCTAGCGGGGATCAATGAGCAGTTCTTC. This translates into CASSLRLAGINEQFF.

In this sample, this clonotype turned up many times. The V and J genes are TRBV5-6 and TRBJ1-2; D unresolved. CDR3 size: 11 residues. V lost 2 bases and J 7 bases, leaving 6 bases between the germline ends. The germline V gene has CDR1 SGHDT and CDR2 YYEEEE. The DNA of the CDR3 is TGTGCCAGCAGCTTTCTGCGTGGCTACACCTTC. Its protein is CASSFLRGYTF.

This clonotype was detected many times. V and J are TRBV12-3 or TRBV12-4 and TRBJ2-7; D possibly matches TRBD1 or TRBD2 (6 bases each). This CDR3 contains 15 residues. Trimming removed 3 bases from V and 1 base from J, with 13 bases in between. CDR3 in DNA: TGTGCCAGCAGTTTCGGGCAGGGGACTTCCTACGAGCAGTACTTC. Its translation: CASSFGQGTSYEQYF.

This clonotype was picked up many times. This rearrangement joins TRBV6-4 to TRBJ1-1, with D hard to call. There are 13 residues in the CDR3. Germline V lookup: CDR1 MRHNA, CDR2 SNTAGT. Trimming took 6 bases from V and 0 from J, leaving 8 bases between them. CDR3 sequence reads: CASSGKMNTEAFF. CDR3 in DNA: TGTGCCAGCAGCGGAAAAATGAACACTGAAGCTTTCTTT.